Listed below are T cell receptor beta chains from one sample, sequenced in a study of cytomegalovirus exposure and HLA in healthy donors. Here immunoSEQ multiplex PCR was the method, and the copy in TCRdb shows in-frame clones only, minus some. Here the sample spans about 140,000 clones, around 75% being singletons. Sequencing was performed on PBMCs. The receptors were gathered from a man aged 25-45 years in good health and CMV-seronegative. Each CDR3 is given with its conserved first and last residue. The D gene is left open where the match is weak. Expanded clones are given a class, and other clones once, few, many or no size at all.

TRBD2	TRBV28	TRBJ2-5	.	TGTGCCAGCAGTTTGCCGACTAGCGAATTTGAGACCCAGTACTTC	CASSLPTSEFETQYF
TRBD1	TRBV23-1	TRBJ2-6	.	TGCGCCAGCAGTCAAGAGACAGGGGGCCCACCCGGCTCTGGGGCCAACGTCCTGACTTTC	CASSQETGGPPGSGANVLTF
TRBD1	TRBV25-1	TRBJ1-1	.	TGTGCCAGCCCTCGGGACAGGGTAGCTTTCTTT	CASPRDRVAFF
.	TRBV30	TRBJ1-3	.	TGTGCCTCCCACAGAGGGGGCTCTGGAAACACCATATATTTT	CASHRGGSGNTIYF
TRBD1	TRBV7-3	TRBJ2-7	.	TGTGCCAGCAGCCTCCCGGGACAGGGGTACGAGCAGTACTTC	CASSLPGQGYEQYF
TRBD1	TRBV2	TRBJ2-1	.	TGTGCCACTGCGGGACAGGGCCACAATGAGCAGTTCTTC	CATAGQGHNEQFF
.	TRBV6-1	TRBJ2-3	.	TGTGCCAGCAGTGAACCGGTAGGGGGCACAGATACGCAGTATTTT	CASSEPVGGTDTQYF
TRBD1	TRBV28	TRBJ2-7	.	TGTGCCAGCGTACTAGACGGACAGGGGGCTTACGAGCAGTACTTC	CASVLDGQGAYEQYF
TRBD2	TRBV13	TRBJ2-7	.	TGTGCCAGCAGCAGACTAGCGGGGGAATTCGAGCAGTACTTC	CASSRLAGEFEQYF
.	TRBV6-5	TRBJ2-2	.	TGTGCCAGCAGCCCCGACACAGACACCGGGGAGCTGTTTTTT	CASSPDTDTGELFF
.	TRBV30	TRBJ1-6	.	TGTGCCTTGGGCGAGTCACCCCTCCACTTT	CALGESPLHF
.	TRBV10-1	TRBJ2-1	.	TGCGCCAGCAGTGGCCCCCTAGCAGGGGTTAACAATGAGCAGTTCTTC	CASSGPLAGVNNEQFF
.	TRBV18	TRBJ1-2	.	TGTGCCAGCTCGACAGGCGCTAACTATGGCTACACCTTC	CASSTGANYGYTF
TRBD2	TRBV5-1	TRBJ2-5	.	TGCGCCAGCAGCTTGTCTAGCGGGTTCACCCAAGAGACCCAGTACTTC	CASSLSSGFTQETQYF
.	TRBV11-2	TRBJ2-2	.	TGTGCCAGCAGCCCAGGACATCAGGGGACCGGGGAGCTGTTTTTT	CASSPGHQGTGELFF
TRBD1	TRBV5-1	TRBJ1-2	.	TGCGCCAGCAGTAGGGACAGGGGTAGTGGCTACACCTTC	CASSRDRGSGYTF
.	TRBV5-1	TRBJ1-1	.	TGCGCCAGCAGCTTGGTGCGAGGTACTATGAACACTGAAGCTTTCTTT	CASSLVRGTMNTEAFF
.	TRBV10-3	TRBJ2-7	.	TGTGCCATCAGTGGCATAGCTGAGAACGAGCAGTACTTC	CAISGIAENEQYF
.	TRBV6-1	TRBJ1-5	few	TGTGCCAGCAGTAGCCTTTTCCCACAGCCCCAGCATTTT	CASSSLFPQPQHF
.	TRBV4-1	TRBJ2-1	few	TGCGCCAGCAGCCTGACAACCGGGATCAGAACGAATGAGCAGTTCTTC	CASSLTTGIRTNEQFF
.	TRBV11-3	TRBJ2-1	.	TGTGCCAGCAGACGACGCCAGGGTGGCGAGCAGTTCTTC	CASRRRQGGEQFF
.	TRBV7-2	TRBJ2-7	.	TGTGCCAGCAGCTTTGACAAGGCGGGCGAGCAGTACTTC	CASSFDKAGEQYF
.	TRBV11-1	TRBJ1-1	.	TGTGCCAGCAGCCCCTCACGAGGGATATCGGACACTGAAGCTTTCTTT	CASSPSRGISDTEAFF
TRBD2	TRBV23-1	TRBJ2-7	.	TGCGCCAGCAGTCTTCGACCCCTAGCGGAGGCCTACGAGCAGTACTTC	CASSLRPLAEAYEQYF
.	TRBV28	TRBJ2-2	.	TGTGCCAGCAGTCTCCCCCGGGGGACGGAAGACACCGGGGAGCTGTTTTTT	CASSLPRGTEDTGELFF
.	TRBV6-4	TRBJ2-3	.	TGTGCCAGCAGTGACTCTACCTATCCTAGCACAGATACGCAGTATTTT	CASSDSTYPSTDTQYF
TRBD1	TRBV30	TRBJ1-4	.	TGTGCCTGGAGTCACCGGACAGGGAACGAAAAACTGTTTTTT	CAWSHRTGNEKLFF
.	TRBV30	TRBJ2-1	.	TGTGCCTGGATAGGCGGGGCACACAATGAGCAGTTCTTC	CAWIGGAHNEQFF
.	TRBV4-1	TRBJ2-4	once	TGCGCCAGCAGCCCGGGGATACCGCTAGCCAAAAACATTCAGTACTTC	CASSPGIPLAKNIQYF
.	TRBV27	TRBJ2-5	.	TGTGCCAGCAGTTTTCGGGAGAAAGAGACCCAGTACTTC	CASSFREKETQYF